A single sample gave rise to the 20 T cell receptor beta chains below, sequenced in a study of cytomegalovirus exposure and HLA in healthy donors. Use of 60 Vbeta and 13 Jbeta primers characterized the PCR. Some clones are missing from TCRdb's copy, which holds only in-frame ones; the method was immunoSEQ multiplex PCR. This table has approximately 210,000 clones, 75% to 80% appearing once. The source material was PBMCs. Receptors originate from a male donor in good health and CMV-seronegative.

This chain connects TRBV7-2 to TRBJ1-2, with D maybe TRBD1 (6 bases). CDR3 length: 16 amino acids. Germline V gene data show CDR1 as SGHTA and CDR2 as FQGNSA. V was trimmed by 1 base and J by 0 bases, leaving 12 bases between them. This CDR3 is CASSLEGQRTNYGYTF. The CDR3 bases are TGTGCCAGCAGCTTAGAAGGACAGCGAACTAACTATGGCTACACCTTC.

This clone has just a few counts. This chain uses TRBV7-6 with TRBJ2-7; possible D gene TRBD1, 5 bases. Germline V CDR1 and CDR2: SGHVS, FNYEAQ. This CDR3 has 14 amino acids. The germline V and J ends were trimmed by 0 bases and 4 bases, with 10 bases remaining between them. The CDR3 coding sequence is TGTGCCAGCAGCTTAGCCGACACAGGTTACGAGCAGTACTTC. Amino acids: CASSLADTGYEQYF. Variable domain in full (rest from reference TRBV7-6 and TRBJ2-7): GAGVSQSPRYKVTKRGQDVALRCDPISGHVSLYWYRQALGQGPEFLTYFNYEAQQDKSGLPNDRFSAERPEGSISTLTIQRTEQRDSAMYRCASSLADTGYEQYFGPGTRLTVT.

The CDR3 region is CASSLGGVTYNEQFF. In nucleotides, the CDR3 is TGTGCCAGCAGTTTAGGCGGGGTTACCTACAATGAGCAGTTCTTC. This chain connects TRBV28 to TRBJ2-1; D possibly corresponds to TRBD2 (6 bases). CDR3 length equals 15 residues. From germline, CDR1 is MDHEN and CDR2 SYDVKM. Deletions cut 2 bases from V and 2 bases from J, with 10 bases between.

This clone was seen a few times. This chain uses TRBV9 with TRBJ1-1; D is possibly TRBD1 (5 bases). Trimming cost V 4 bases and J 4 bases, with 14 bases left between them. The germline V gene encodes CDR1 SGDLS and CDR2 YYNGEE. There are 14 residues in the CDR3. The CDR3 region has the DNA TGTGCCAGCAGCCCGACCGTCGGGGGCACTGAAGCTTTCTTT. It encodes CASSPTVGGTEAFF. The variable domain in full, completed from reference TRBV9 and TRBJ1-1, reads DSGVTQTPKHLITATGQRVTLRCSPRSGDLSVYWYQQSLDQGLQFLIQYYNGEERAKGNILERFSAQQFPDLHSELNLSSLELGDSALYFCASSPTVGGTEAFFGQGTRLTVV.

V gene TRBV25-1 combines with J gene TRBJ1-4; TRBD1 is a possible D gene (6 bases). Trimming removed 4 bases from V and 3 bases from J, with 12 bases in between. This CDR3 has 15 amino acids. CDR1 and CDR2 (germline): MGHDK, SYGVNS. The CDR3 spells CASSGDDRPNEKLFF. DNA for the CDR3: TGTGCCAGCAGTGGAGACGACAGGCCTAATGAAAAACTGTTTTTT.

This clone was seen a single time. The chain carries TRBV11-3 and TRBJ2-4; D is possibly TRBD1 (5 bases). CDR3 size: 13 residues. Germline CDR1 is SGHNT and CDR2 is YENEEA. V was trimmed by 5 bases and J by 9 bases, leaving 14 bases between them. This CDR3 reads CASSPQGSGIQYF. CDR3 DNA sequence: TGTGCCAGCAGCCCGCAGGGATCCGGCATTCAGTACTTC.

This clone was seen a handful of times. This may come from a read error, since a much larger clone is one base off. V is TRBV6-5 and J is TRBJ2-6; TRBD1 might be the D (5 bases). Germline V gene data show CDR1 as MNHEY and CDR2 as SVGAGI. The CDR3 length is 15 residues. The V end lost 2 bases, the J end lost 0 bases, and 5 bases lay between the germline ends. The DNA of the CDR3 is TGTGCCAGCAGTTACGACAGCTCTGGGGCCAACGTCCTGACTTTC. This gives the protein CASSYDSSGANVLTF.

The chain carries TRBV18 and TRBJ2-7; 8 bases are a match to TRBD1. The V gene end was trimmed by 4 bases and the J gene end by 5 bases; junction bases not matched to a gene: 7. This CDR3 contains 14 residues. CDR1 KGHSH and CDR2 LQKENI come from the germline V gene. As DNA, the CDR3 is TGTGCCAGCTCACAGAACAGGGGGTACAACGAGCAGTACTTC. This translates into CASSQNRGYNEQYF.

The chain is built from TRBV7-9 and TRBJ2-7; tentatively, D is TRBD1 (6 bases). The germline gives CDR1 SEHNR, CDR2 FQNEAQ (reference sequence). Trimming removed 1 base from V and 7 bases from J, with 8 bases in between. The CDR3 loop spans 12 amino acids. CDR3 nucleotide sequence: TGTGCCAGCAGCTTAGTTCAGGGGGAGCAGTACTTC. This sequence encodes CASSLVQGEQYF.

CDR3 sequence reads: CASSGEKRSYEQYF. The CDR3 DNA reads TGTGCCAGTAGTGGTGAGAAACGATCCTACGAGCAGTACTTC. The chain joins TRBV19 to TRBJ2-7; D gene uncertain. The CDR3 consists of 14 residues. Trimming cost V 5 bases and J 1 base, with 12 bases left between them. The germline V gene has CDR1 LNHDA and CDR2 SQIVND (reference sequence).

The chain recombines TRBV9 with TRBJ1-2; 7 bases are a match to TRBD1. The CDR3 covers 13 residues. The V gene end was trimmed by 3 bases and the J gene end by 4 bases; junction bases not matched to a gene: 3. Germline CDR1 SGDLS, CDR2 YYNGEE. As DNA, the CDR3 is TGTGCCAGCAGCGCCCGGGACAGCTATGGCTACACCTTC. It translates to CASSARDSYGYTF.

Turning to this clone: The junction differs from germline at one of its ends, possibly a read error. J is TRBJ2-1 and V is TRBV7-9, with D possibly TRBD2 on 6 matching bases. This CDR3 contains 14 residues. The V gene's germline CDR1 is SEHNR and CDR2 FQNEAQ (reference sequence). CDR3 sequence: CSSSLAGTYNEQFF. CDR3 DNA: TGTTCCAGCAGCTTGGCGGGAACCTACAATGAGCAGTTCTTC.

This chain connects TRBV18 to TRBJ2-1; TRBD1 matches at 9 bases. V was clipped by 3 bases and J by 3 bases; unmatched bases: 3. The CDR3 is 15 residues long. The germline V gene has CDR1 KGHSH and CDR2 LQKENI. This chain's CDR3 is CASSPGQGRYNEQFF. The CDR3 DNA is TGTGCCAGCTCACCGGGACAGGGACGCTACAATGAGCAGTTCTTC.

This chain links TRBV28 with TRBJ1-2, with D tentatively TRBD1 (5 bases). The V end lost 8 bases, the J end lost 4 bases, and 23 bases lay between the germline ends. Per the germline V gene, CDR1 is MDHEN and CDR2 is SYDVKM. This CDR3 region has 16 residues. The CDR3 DNA is TGTGCCAGCGGTTCCCTTCCTGGGGGGGGATCCTATGGCTACACCTTC. Amino acids: CASGSLPGGGSYGYTF.

This rearrangement joins TRBV29-1 to TRBJ1-1; D is ambiguous. This CDR3 comprises 14 residues. Germline V gene data show CDR1 as SQVTM and CDR2 as ANQGSEA. The V gene lost 6 bases and the J gene lost 2 bases, with 16 bases spanning the gap. The CDR3 spells CSVGTRLVNTEAFF. The CDR3 coding sequence is TGCAGCGTCGGAACTAGACTGGTAAACACTGAAGCTTTCTTT.

Turning to this clone: At the DNA level, this CDR3 is encoded by other sequences in the same sample as well. This rearrangement joins TRBV4-2 to TRBJ2-7; 10 bases fit TRBD1. The CDR3 sequence is 15 residues long. In germline, CDR1 is LGHNA, CDR2 YNFKEQ. V lost 3 bases to trimming and J lost 4 bases; unmatched junction nucleotides: 6. The CDR3 DNA sequence: TGTGCCAGCAGCCAGGTTGGGACAGGGGTATACGAGCAGTACTTC. Its translation: CASSQVGTGVYEQYF.

This sequence joins TRBV10-3 and TRBJ1-1; 8 bases fit TRBD1. With 6 bases clipped from V and 1 base from J, the junction kept 4 bases outside the gene matches. The CDR3 is made up of 14 amino acids. Per germline, CDR1 ENHRY and CDR2 SYGVKD. The CDR3 reads CAISRTGKNTEAFF. For the CDR3, the DNA is TGTGCCATCAGCCGGACAGGGAAGAACACTGAAGCTTTCTTT.

In this sample, this clone turned up once. This sequence joins TRBV7-6 and TRBJ2-5, with 7 positions matching TRBD2. The J call is in doubt because the DNA end fits TRBJ2-7 better. Germline CDR1 is SGHVS and CDR2 is FNYEAQ. The CDR3 runs 14 residues. The CDR3 DNA sequence: TGTGCCAGCAGCTTAGTAGGGGAGGGCCACGAGCAGTACTTC. Translating it yields CASSLVGEGHEQYF.

This clone has a handful of counts. The chain combines TRBV28 with TRBJ1-2; D uncertain. With 6 bases removed from V and 8 bases from J, the gap between germline ends came to 10 bases. Germline CDR1 is MDHEN and CDR2 is SYDVKM. This CDR3 is built from 11 residues. The CDR3 nucleotides are TGTGCCAGCAGCGTGACTGGCGGCTACACCTTC. Translation gives CASSVTGGYTF.

The CDR3 nucleotides read TGTGCCAGTCAATACCAAGCTACAGAGTACTTC. Protein product: CASQYQATEYF. The chain links TRBV19 to TRBJ2-7; D remains unclear. Germline loops: CDR1 LNHDA, CDR2 SQIVND (reference sequence). V lost 8 bases to trimming and J lost 11 bases, with 16 bases between them. The CDR3 sequence is 11 residues long. Full variable domain (missing parts from reference TRBV19 and TRBJ2-7): DGGITQSPKYLFRKEGQNVTLSCEQNLNHDAMYWYRQDPGQGLRLIYYSQIVNDFQKGDIAEGYSVSREKKESFPLTVTSAQKNPTAFYLCASQYQATEYFGPGTRLTVT.